These T cell receptor beta chains were read from a single sample in a study of read filtering for tumor transcriptome and immune sequencing. TCRdb processed the reads anew with MiXCR; each CDR3 protein has one entry. The sample has 130,000 or so distinct CDR3 sequences; roughly an eighth are singletons. Sequenced input: a population of CD138-negative cells sorted from bone marrow. The receptors here all came from a donor aged 40 or over with multiple myeloma. Both conserved end residues are part of each CDR3. A D gene is named only where the DNA matches it firmly. Size values are once, few and many counts, or a class for expanded clones, and some rows have none.

CASSLPRTSGRAGNTGELFF	TGTGCCAGCAGCCTTCCTCGGACTAGCGGGAGGGCCGGGAACACCGGGGAGCTGTTTTTT	20	.	TRBD2	TRBV7-9	TRBJ2-2
CASSREWNTGELFF	TGTGCCAGCAGCCGGGAGTGGAACACCGGGGAGCTGTTTTTT	14	many	.	TRBV27	TRBJ2-2
CASSQEGTSGRNEQYF	TGTGCCAGCAGCCAAGAGGGGACTAGCGGGAGAAACGAGCAGTACTTC	16	.	TRBD2	TRBV3-1	TRBJ2-7
CASMRVGGTDTQYF	TGTGCCAGCATGCGAGTAGGGGGCACAGATACGCAGTATTTT	14	many	.	TRBV12-3/TRBV12-4	TRBJ2-3
CASSQGHSNQPQHF	TGTGCCAGCAGCCAAGGCCATAGCAATCAGCCCCAGCATTTT	14	many	.	TRBV3-1	TRBJ1-5
CASCKELDRSEQFF	TGTGCCAGCTGCAAAGAGTTGGATCGCTCTGAGCAGTTCTTC	14	many	.	TRBV3-1	TRBJ2-1
CASSLAPPPGANVLTF	TGTGCCAGCAGCTTAGCCCCACCCCCTGGGGCCAACGTCCTGACTTTC	16	many	.	TRBV7-9	TRBJ2-6
CASSLGVVLDNEQFF	TGTGCCAGCAGTTTAGGGGTAGTCCTTGACAATGAGCAGTTCTTC	15	many	.	TRBV27	TRBJ2-1
CSARSGANQPQHF	TGCAGTGCTAGATCAGGGGCCAATCAGCCCCAGCATTTT	13	many	.	TRBV20-1	TRBJ1-5
CASSLGQTTDTQYF	TGTGCCAGCAGTTTAGGGCAGACCACAGATACGCAGTATTTT	14	many	.	TRBV12-3/TRBV12-4	TRBJ2-3
CASSPPDRGEQYF	TGTGCCAGCAGCCCCCCCGACAGGGGCGAGCAGTACTTC	13	many	TRBD1	TRBV7-9	TRBJ2-7
CAISGPTGNEQFF	TGTGCCATCAGTGGCCCGACAGGCAATGAGCAGTTCTTC	13	.	.	TRBV10-3	TRBJ2-1
CASSPLWSSSYNEQFF	TGTGCCAGCAGCCCCCTTTGGAGTAGCTCCTACAATGAGCAGTTCTTC	16	few	.	TRBV7-3	TRBJ2-1
CASSLGSTHF	TGTGCCAGCAGTCTCGGGAGTACGCACTTC	10	many	.	TRBV27	TRBJ2-5
CASSHRGYTEAFF	TGTGCCAGCAGCCATCGGGGTTACACTGAAGCTTTCTTT	13	many	.	TRBV6-2/TRBV6-3	TRBJ1-1
CASRELQGIGGYTF	TGTGCCAGCAGGGAACTACAGGGAATCGGTGGCTACACCTTC	14	many	.	TRBV5-5	TRBJ1-2
CASSFGGSSYNEQFF	TGTGCCAGCAGTTTCGGCGGGAGCTCCTACAATGAGCAGTTCTTC	15	many	TRBD2	TRBV5-5	TRBJ2-1
CSVVSGSSGNTIYF	TGCAGCGTTGTTAGCGGGAGCTCTGGAAACACCATATATTTT	14	.	.	TRBV29-1	TRBJ1-3
CASSFRPGRESNEQFF	TGTGCCAGCAGCTTTCGTCCGGGGAGGGAAAGCAATGAGCAGTTCTTC	16	many	TRBD2	TRBV7-2	TRBJ2-1
CASSVYSLEGTQYF	TGTGCCAGCAGCGTATACAGCCTAGAGGGTACGCAGTATTTT	14	many	.	TRBV9	TRBJ2-3
CASSLERSHTGELFF	TGCGCCAGCAGCTTGGAACGGAGCCACACCGGGGAGCTGTTTTTT	15	many	.	TRBV5-1	TRBJ2-2
CASSQVQGNTIYF	TGTGCCAGCAGCCAGGTGCAAGGAAACACCATATACTTT	13	.	.	TRBV12-3/TRBV12-4	TRBJ1-3
CSIRLDSIDTQYF	TGCAGCATAAGACTCGACAGTATAGACACCCAGTACTTT	13	.	.	TRBV29-1	TRBJ2-5
CASRISFNTGELFF	TGTGCCAGCAGGATTAGCTTCAACACCGGGGAGCTGTTTTTT	14	many	.	TRBV4-2	TRBJ2-2
CASIKVGDRVRDTQYF	TGTGCCAGCATAAAGGTTGGGGACAGGGTACGCGATACGCAGTATTTT	16	many	TRBD1	TRBV6-6	TRBJ2-3
CASSQGTSGRRGEQFF	TGCGCCAGCAGCCAAGGGACTAGCGGGAGAAGGGGTGAGCAGTTCTTC	16	.	TRBD2	TRBV4-3	TRBJ2-1
CAISGWVNTEAFF	TGTGCCATCAGTGGATGGGTGAACACTGAAGCTTTCTTT	13	many	.	TRBV10-3	TRBJ1-1
CASSFHRDISGNTIYF	TGTGCCAGCAGTTTTCACCGGGACATCTCTGGAAACACCATATATTTT	16	few	.	TRBV11-3	TRBJ1-3
CSASYGLADSYNEQFF	TGCAGTGCTAGTTATGGACTAGCGGACTCCTACAATGAGCAGTTCTTC	16	few	TRBD2	TRBV20-1	TRBJ2-1